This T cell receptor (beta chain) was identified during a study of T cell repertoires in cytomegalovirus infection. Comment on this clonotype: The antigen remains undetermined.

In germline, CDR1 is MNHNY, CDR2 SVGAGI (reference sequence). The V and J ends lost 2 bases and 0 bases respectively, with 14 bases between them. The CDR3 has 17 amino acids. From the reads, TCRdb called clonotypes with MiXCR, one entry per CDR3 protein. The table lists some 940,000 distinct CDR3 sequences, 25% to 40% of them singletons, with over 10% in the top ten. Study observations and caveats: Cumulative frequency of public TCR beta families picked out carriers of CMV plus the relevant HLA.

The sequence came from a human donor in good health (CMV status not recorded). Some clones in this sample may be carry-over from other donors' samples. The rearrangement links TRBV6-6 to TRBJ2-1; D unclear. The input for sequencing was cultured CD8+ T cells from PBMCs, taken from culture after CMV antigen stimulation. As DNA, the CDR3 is TGTGCCAGCAGTTACCTCTCGACGGCGAGCTCCTACAATGAGCAGTTCTTC. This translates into CASSYLSTASSYNEQFF.